This TCR beta chain was captured in a study of cytomegalovirus exposure and HLA in healthy donors. Primers: 60 Vbeta forward and 13 Jbeta reverse. Only in-frame clones appear in the TCRdb table, and some are missing; sequencing was by immunoSEQ multiplex PCR. The sample includes under 200,000 clones, about 82% seen only once; the top ten take 1%. The CDR3 spans 13 residues. The V gene lost 2 bases and the J gene lost 5 bases, with 9 bases spanning the gap. Germline CDR1 reads MNHEY; CDR2 reads SVGAGI. Sequencing was done on a sample of PBMCs. The receptor's source is a woman aged 50 to 60 in good health and CMV-seropositive. This chain joins TRBV6-5 and TRBJ1-2; D call uncertain. CDR3 region: CASSYGRRYGYTF. Here the CDR3 DNA reads TGTGCCAGCAGTTACGGCAGGAGGTATGGCTACACCTTC.